The subject of this entry is one T cell receptor (beta chain). What it binds is unknown. Per the germline V gene, CDR1 is KGHSH and CDR2 is LQKENI. The CDR3 spans 18 residues. Trimming removed 1 base from V and 4 bases from J; junction bases left unmatched: 9. These data belong to a study of cytomegalovirus exposure and HLA in healthy donors. Primers: 60 Vbeta forward and 13 Jbeta reverse. Some clones are missing from TCRdb's copy, which holds only in-frame ones; the method was immunoSEQ multiplex PCR. The sample totals about 41,000 clones. Overall study findings and caveats: One variant, a missense change in DCLRE1C, was linked in a later analysis to TCR beta V- and J-gene trimming. Certain indistinguishable V segments, among them TRBV6-2 and TRBV6-3, were excluded. The classifier reportedly diagnosed cytomegalovirus status with high sensitivity and specificity.

Sequences were obtained from PBMCs. This sequence joins TRBV18 and TRBJ2-2, with 10 nucleotides matching TRBD1. The receptor's source is a young man in good health and CMV-seronegative. The CDR3 sequence: CASSPLIPTGGTTGELFF. CDR3 nucleotide sequence: TGTGCCAGCTCACCACTCATCCCGACAGGGGGCACCACCGGGGAGCTGTTTTTT.